The 18 T cell receptor beta chains below all came from one sample that was sequenced in a study of cytomegalovirus exposure and HLA in healthy donors. PCR amplification relied on 60 Vbeta primers (plus 13 Jbeta primers). Data came from immunoSEQ multiplex PCR; TCRdb stores just in-frame clones and leaves some out. The sample has roughly 290,000 clones, over 70% seen once. Sequencing used PBMCs. These receptor sequences come from a girl aged 2-10 years in good health and CMV-seronegative.

The chain links TRBV7-9 to TRBJ2-2; 7 bases agree with TRBD1. This CDR3 contains 15 residues. The trim removed 0 bases at V and 6 bases at J, leaving 4 bases unmatched. The V gene's germline CDR1 is SEHNR and CDR2 FQNEAQ (reference sequence). The CDR3 region is CASSLALQGAGELFF. In DNA form, the CDR3 reads TGTGCCAGCAGCTTAGCGCTCCAGGGGGCCGGGGAGCTGTTTTTT.

This sequence joins TRBV28 and TRBJ2-7, with D perhaps TRBD2 (6 bases). This CDR3 comprises 14 residues. V shed 7 bases and J shed 0 bases, with 13 bases lying between them. Germline CDR1 and CDR2: MDHEN and SYDVKM. CDR3 bases: TGTGCCAGCACCCTTAGCGGAAGCTCCTACGAGCAGTACTTC. This sequence encodes CASTLSGSSYEQYF.

This rearrangement joins TRBV4-1 to TRBJ1-5, with unresolved D. This CDR3 has 19 amino acids. With 0 bases removed from V and 6 bases from J, the gap between germline ends came to 24 bases. Germline V gives CDR1 MGHRA, CDR2 YSYEKL. In DNA form, the CDR3 reads TGCGCCAGCAGCCAAGATCCAAGCGTACCCGGCGGTCTGGGTCAGCCCCAGCATTTT. This sequence encodes CASSQDPSVPGGLGQPQHF.

The chain couples TRBV7-7 to TRBJ2-1, with D perhaps matching TRBD1 (6 bases). V was clipped by 3 bases and J by 2 bases, with 14 bases between them. CDR1 is SSHAT and CDR2 is FNYEAQ in the germline V gene (reference sequence). This CDR3 is 16 amino acids long. The CDR3 region has the DNA TGTGCCAGCAGCTTGGGCGAGGGACACCCCTACAATGAGCAGTTCTTC. This translates into CASSLGEGHPYNEQFF.

The V gene is TRBV7-4, the J gene TRBJ1-1; 8 bases map to TRBD1. Looked up from germline, CDR1 is SGHVT and CDR2 is SQSDAQ. The CDR3 sequence is 16 residues long. Trimming at V came to 2 bases and at J to 2 bases, leaving 7 bases not matched to a gene. The CDR3 DNA reads TGTGCCAGCAGCTTATGGGGACCAGGGGGCAACACTGAAGCTTTCTTT. Its translation: CASSLWGPGGNTEAFF.

The chain recombines TRBV14 with TRBJ1-2; weak D call: TRBD1 (5 bases). Per the germline V gene, CDR1 is SGHDN and CDR2 is FVKESK. CDR3 length: 15 amino acids. V lost 1 base, J lost 4 bases, and 13 bases lay in between. The CDR3 region has the DNA TGTGCCAGCAGCCAAGGCGTGCAGGGAGGCTATGGCTACACCTTC. Amino acids: CASSQGVQGGYGYTF.

The rearrangement links TRBV30 to TRBJ1-4, with D hard to call. CDR1 GTSNPN and CDR2 SVGIG come from the germline V gene (reference sequence). Trimming cost V 0 bases and J 4 bases, with 9 bases left between them. The CDR3 is 14 amino acids. The CDR3 protein is CAWSVPGVNEKLFF. The CDR3 DNA reads as TGTGCCTGGAGTGTTCCGGGAGTTAATGAAAAACTGTTTTTT. The full variable domain, its missing parts supplied by reference TRBV30 and TRBJ1-4, is SQTIHQWPATLVQPVGSPLSLECTVEGTSNPNLYWYRQAAGRGLQLLFYSVGIGQISSEVPQNLSASRPQDRQFILSSKKLLLSDSGFYLCAWSVPGVNEKLFFGSGTQLSVL.

The genes are TRBV5-4 and TRBJ2-5, with unresolved D. This CDR3 has 14 residues. The V gene's germline CDR1 is SGHNT and CDR2 YYREEE (reference sequence). Trimming cost V 0 bases and J 3 bases, with 9 bases left between them. CDR3 sequence (DNA): TGTGCCAGCAGCTTGGTTACTGTAAAAGAGACCCAGTACTTC. It yields the protein CASSLVTVKETQYF.

Points on this clone: The same CDR3 also results from other DNA sequences found in this sample. The chain joins TRBV27 to TRBJ2-7; TRBD1 aligns across 7 bases. The length of the CDR3 is 13 residues. V was clipped by 5 bases and J by 3 bases; unmatched bases: 4. In germline, CDR1 is MNHEY, CDR2 SMNVEV (reference sequence). The CDR3 loop reads CASSPGQSYEQYF. DNA of the CDR3: TGTGCCAGCAGTCCGGGACAGAGCTACGAGCAGTACTTC.

The J gene is TRBJ2-1, the V gene TRBV5-1, with D perhaps TRBD1 (5 bases). The germline V gene has CDR1 SGHRS and CDR2 YFSETQ. Deletions cut 0 bases from V and 0 bases from J, with 13 bases between. This CDR3 spans 17 amino acids. The CDR3 loop is CASSLVPHRSSYNEQFF. CDR3 DNA sequence: TGCGCCAGCAGCTTGGTGCCTCACAGGAGCTCCTACAATGAGCAGTTCTTC.

The V and J genes are TRBV29-1 and TRBJ1-2; the D gene is possibly TRBD1 (6 bases). With 3 bases removed from V and 3 bases from J, the gap between germline ends came to 8 bases. The CDR3 has 12 residues. Germline assignment: CDR1 SQVTM and CDR2 ANQGSEA. Here the CDR3 DNA reads TGCAGCGTTGATACAGGGCACTATGGCTACACCTTC. Protein sequence: CSVDTGHYGYTF.

The chain has TRBV28 and TRBJ2-7, with a weak D call TRBD1 (6 bases). The CDR3 consists of 12 residues. Looked up from germline, CDR1 is MDHEN and CDR2 is SYDVKM. V was pared by 5 bases and J by 2 bases, with 7 bases between. The DNA of the CDR3 is TGTGCCAGCAGTGGACAGCCCTACGAGCAGTACTTC. It encodes CASSGQPYEQYF.

The rearrangement joins TRBV4-2 to TRBJ2-5; weak D call: TRBD1 (6 bases). This CDR3 has 15 residues. Trimming removed 1 base from V and 3 bases from J, with 12 bases in between. Germline V gene lookup returns CDR1 LGHNA and CDR2 YNFKEQ. Here the CDR3 DNA reads TGTGCCAGCAGCCAAGGGGGGCCGCCCGAAGAGACCCAGTACTTC. Amino acids: CASSQGGPPEETQYF.

The CDR3 is CASSWTSGNYEQYF. The CDR3 DNA reads as TGTGCCAGCAGCTGGACTAGCGGTAACTACGAGCAGTACTTC. The chain couples TRBV6-5 to TRBJ2-7; TRBD2 matches at 10 bases. The CDR3 is 14 residues long. CDR1 and CDR2 from the germline V gene are MNHEY and SVGAGI. Trimming took 6 bases from V and 3 from J; bases not matched to a gene: 5.

This clone has a handful of counts. The V call is TRBV6-1, the J call TRBJ1-2; D is undetermined. The CDR3 has 14 residues. Per germline, CDR1 MNHNS and CDR2 SASEGT. The V end lost 5 bases, the J end lost 4 bases, and 14 bases lay between the germline ends. This CDR3 is CASSRPRAGYGYTF. CDR3 nucleotides: TGTGCCAGCAGTCGCCCGAGGGCTGGCTATGGCTACACCTTC.

There are a few counts of this clone. V and J are TRBV5-4 and TRBJ1-1, with D maybe TRBD1 (5 bases). Germline CDR1 is SGHNT and CDR2 is YYREEE (reference sequence). Trimming stripped 2 bases from V and 1 base from J, with 6 bases between. The CDR3 spans 13 residues. CDR3 nucleotides: TGTGCCAGCAGCTTTGGACAGAACACTGAAGCTTTCTTT. Amino acid sequence: CASSFGQNTEAFF.

This clone appeared a few times. This chain joins TRBV7-6 and TRBJ2-7, with 8 nucleotides matching TRBD2. This CDR3 contains 16 residues. V lost 5 bases to trimming and J lost 2 bases; unmatched junction nucleotides: 11. Germline assignment: CDR1 SGHVS and CDR2 FNYEAQ. CDR3 nucleotide sequence: TGTGCCAGCAGCCGGGGGGGCGGGGGACCCCCCTACGAGCAGTACTTC. Its protein is CASSRGGGGPPYEQYF. Filled out from reference TRBV7-6 and TRBJ2-7, the complete variable domain reads GAGVSQSPRYKVTKRGQDVALRCDPISGHVSLYWYRQALGQGPEFLTYFNYEAQQDKSGLPNDRFSAERPEGSISTLTIQRTEQRDSAMYRCASSRGGGGPPYEQYFGPGTRLTVT.

V and J are TRBV10-3 and TRBJ2-1; 9 nucleotides agree with TRBD2. Germline CDR1 ENHRY, CDR2 SYGVKD. The CDR3 is made up of 19 amino acids. The J segment lost 2 bases and the V segment lost 11 bases, leaving 22 bases of the junction unmatched. The CDR3 bases are TGTGCCTTCAACGGGGGAGCAGCGCAGAGGACTAGCGCCTACAATGAGCAGTTCTTC. This gives the protein CAFNGGAAQRTSAYNEQFF.